This T cell receptor beta chain was recovered during a study of glioma-infiltrating T cells after dendritic cell vaccination (TCRdb year 2016). Regarding the study in general: The cohort comprised about 15 glioblastoma patients from Phase I and II dendritic cell vaccination trials, 9 newly diagnosed and 6 with recurrent disease. Between the early 2000s and the early 2010s, patients were given autologous tumor lysate-pulsed dendritic cell vaccination. The vaccine was prepared from monocyte-derived dendritic cells that were cultured for seven days with IL-4 and GM-CSF and then pulsed overnight with autologous tumor lysate. Each patient was given three intradermal dendritic cell vaccine injections, spaced two weeks apart, in the arm below the axilla. Tumor-infiltrating lymphocyte content was quantified and tumor and blood repertoires were compared in dendritic cell-vaccinated glioblastoma patients by deep sequencing of TCR beta CDR3 regions. Survival after dendritic cell vaccination was correlated with TCR sequencing metrics, including TIL content and tumor-blood repertoire overlap. The paper as a whole reports these results and caveats: The three-group TCR overlap response model was described as speculative and requiring prospective validation. The cohort was small and heterogeneous, only a few patients had full blood and tumor sets, and even fewer had initial-recurrent tumor pairs. No direct relationship between TCR clonality and survival was found, suggesting that a diverse polyclonal response may matter. Higher estimated pretreatment TIL content predicted longer time to progression and overall survival after dendritic cell vaccination.

TCRB CDR3 regions were amplified from roughly 1.8 ug genomic DNA, or all available DNA if less, using the immunoSEQ assay. Multiplex PCR used 60 forward primers for TCR V beta segments and 13 reverse primers for J beta segments. To estimate reads per starting template, synthetic control templates were spiked into each sample at limiting dilution. The Illumina HiSeq System generated sequencing reads of 87 bp. The authors' analysis ran thus. To remove PCR and sequencing errors, closely related sequences were merged with a nearest neighbor algorithm. TCR overlap was measured as the percentage of unique tumor TCR beta sequences also present in the same patient's peripheral blood. TCRdb limited this immuneACCESS table to in-frame rearrangements with V and J called. A share of clones is missing; checked studies link under half to unresolved V genes, and the rest is unexplained. For V, J and clone size, that table is used; D and trimming come from the DNA. Here the sample has under 70,000 clones; 82% occur a single time. Less than 9.5% of the sample is in the top ten clones.

Taken from cysteine to phenylalanine, the CDR3 has 15 residues. Only the CDR3 DNA is retained, 45 bases long and in frame from the first base. The germline V gene encodes CDR1 SNHLY and CDR2 FYNNEI. The trim is 5 bases for V and 3 bases for J, with a gap of 14 bases between the germline ends. Selection of patients required sufficient residual fresh-frozen tumor tissue and over two years of available survival data. An isocitrate dehydrogenase mutation was not carried by any of the glioblastoma patients, although molecular status was otherwise variable. PBMC were collected before vaccination, two weeks after the third vaccination, and at tumor progression if progression occurred. The Qiagen DNeasy Blood extraction Kit was used for extraction of genomic DNA. To note about this clone: This receptor's antigen is unknown. The input lacks base qualities; no much larger clone sits a single base away.

The chain is made from TRBV2 and TRBJ1-3; the D gene lacks a confident call. The source material was blood, sampled before dendritic cell vaccination. The sequence was collected from a human donor with glioblastoma. Here is the DNA: TGTGCCAGCAGTATAACAAGGGAGGTTGGAAACACCATATATTTT. Its translation reads: CASSITREVGNTIYF.